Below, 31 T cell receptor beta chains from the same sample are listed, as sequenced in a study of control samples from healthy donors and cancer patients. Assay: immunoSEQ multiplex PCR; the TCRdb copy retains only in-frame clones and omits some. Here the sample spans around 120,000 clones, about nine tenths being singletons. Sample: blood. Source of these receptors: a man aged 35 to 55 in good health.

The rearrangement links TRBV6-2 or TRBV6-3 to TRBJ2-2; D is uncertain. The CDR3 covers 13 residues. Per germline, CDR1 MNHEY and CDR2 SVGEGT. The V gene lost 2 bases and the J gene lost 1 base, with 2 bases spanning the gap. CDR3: CASSYQNTGELFF. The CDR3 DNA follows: TGTGCCAGCAGTTACCAGAACACCGGGGAGCTGTTTTTT.

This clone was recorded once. This chain's CDR3 is CASSLAGQRNTIYF. DNA for the CDR3: TGTGCCAGCAGCTTAGCGGGACAACGAAACACCATATATTTT. The V call is TRBV5-8, the J call TRBJ1-3, with a tentative D call TRBD1 (6 bases). CDR1 is SGHTS and CDR2 is YDEGEE in the germline V gene. The V end was cut by 2 bases, the J end by 5 bases, with 11 bases between. This CDR3 contains 14 residues.

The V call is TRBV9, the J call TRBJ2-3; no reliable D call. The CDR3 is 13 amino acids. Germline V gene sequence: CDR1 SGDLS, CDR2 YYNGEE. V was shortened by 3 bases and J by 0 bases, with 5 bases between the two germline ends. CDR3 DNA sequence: TGTGCCAGCAGCGCCACTAGCACAGATACGCAGTATTTT. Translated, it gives CASSATSTDTQYF.

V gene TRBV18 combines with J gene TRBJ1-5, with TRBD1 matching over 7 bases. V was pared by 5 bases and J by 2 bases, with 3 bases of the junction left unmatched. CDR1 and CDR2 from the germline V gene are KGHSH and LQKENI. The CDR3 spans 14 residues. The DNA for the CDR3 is TGTGCCAGCTCATTCGGACAGGGCAATCAGCCCCAGCATTTT. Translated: CASSFGQGNQPQHF.

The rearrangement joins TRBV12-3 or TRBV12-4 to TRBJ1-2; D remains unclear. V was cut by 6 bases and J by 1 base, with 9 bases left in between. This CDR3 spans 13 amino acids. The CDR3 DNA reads TGTGCCAGCAGCTTCGGCAGTAACTATGGCTACACCTTC. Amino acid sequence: CASSFGSNYGYTF.

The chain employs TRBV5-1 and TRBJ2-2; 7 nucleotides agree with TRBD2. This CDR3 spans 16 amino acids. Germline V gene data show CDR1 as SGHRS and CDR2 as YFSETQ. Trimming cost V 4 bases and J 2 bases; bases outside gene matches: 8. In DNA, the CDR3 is TGCGCCAGCAGCGGCGGGAGCGGACCAAACACCGGGGAGCTGTTTTTT. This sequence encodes CASSGGSGPNTGELFF. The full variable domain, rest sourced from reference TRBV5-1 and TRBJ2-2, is KAGVTQTPRYLIKTRGQQVTLSCSPISGHRSVSWYQQTPGQGLQFLFEYFSETQRNKGNFPGRFSGRQFSNSRSEMNVSTLELGDSALYLCASSGGSGPNTGELFFGEGSRLTVL.

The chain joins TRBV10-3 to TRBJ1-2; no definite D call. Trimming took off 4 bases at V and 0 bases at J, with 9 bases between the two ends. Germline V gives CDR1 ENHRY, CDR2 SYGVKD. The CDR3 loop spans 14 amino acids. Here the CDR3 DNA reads TGTGCCATCAGTGTAGGAGAGACTAACTATGGCTACACCTTC. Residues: CAISVGETNYGYTF.

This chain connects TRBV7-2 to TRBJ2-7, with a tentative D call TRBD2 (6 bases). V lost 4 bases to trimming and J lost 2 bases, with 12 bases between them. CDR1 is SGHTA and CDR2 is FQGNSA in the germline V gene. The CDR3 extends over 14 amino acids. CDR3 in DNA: TGTGCCAGCAGCTCGGGGACTGCACCCTACGAGCAGTACTTC. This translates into CASSSGTAPYEQYF.

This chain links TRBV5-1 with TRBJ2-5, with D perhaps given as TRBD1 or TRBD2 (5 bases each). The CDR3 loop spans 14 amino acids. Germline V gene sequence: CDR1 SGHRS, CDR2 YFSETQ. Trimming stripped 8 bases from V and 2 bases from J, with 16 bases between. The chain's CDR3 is CASAPGTAQETQYF. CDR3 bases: TGCGCCAGTGCACCCGGGACGGCGCAAGAGACCCAGTACTTC. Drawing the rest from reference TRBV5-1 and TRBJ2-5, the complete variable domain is KAGVTQTPRYLIKTRGQQVTLSCSPISGHRSVSWYQQTPGQGLQFLFEYFSETQRNKGNFPGRFSGRQFSNSRSEMNVSTLELGDSALYLCASAPGTAQETQYFGPGTRLLVL.

CDR3 sequence reads: CASSAVLQDTQYF. CDR3 coding DNA: TGTGCCAGCAGCGCCGTCCTGCAAGATACGCAGTATTTT. The chain combines TRBV5-4 with TRBJ2-3; D remains unclear. This CDR3 spans 13 amino acids. Trimming stripped 4 bases from V and 5 bases from J, with 11 bases between. Germline lookup yields CDR1 SGHNT and CDR2 YYREEE (reference sequence).

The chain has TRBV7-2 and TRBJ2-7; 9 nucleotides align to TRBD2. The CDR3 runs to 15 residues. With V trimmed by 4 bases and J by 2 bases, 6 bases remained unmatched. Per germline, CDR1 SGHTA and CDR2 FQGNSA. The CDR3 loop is CASSSQRGATYEQYF. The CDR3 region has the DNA TGTGCCAGCAGCTCCCAGCGGGGGGCCACCTACGAGCAGTACTTC.

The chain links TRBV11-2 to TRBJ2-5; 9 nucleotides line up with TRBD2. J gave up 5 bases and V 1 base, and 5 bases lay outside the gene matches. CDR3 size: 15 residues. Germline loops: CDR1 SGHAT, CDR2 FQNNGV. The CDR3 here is CASSLGLAGRETQYF. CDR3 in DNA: TGTGCCAGCAGCTTAGGGCTAGCGGGGAGGGAGACCCAGTACTTC. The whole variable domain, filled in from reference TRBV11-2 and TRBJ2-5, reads EAGVAQSPRYKIIEKRQSVAFWCNPISGHATLYWYQQILGQGPKLLIQFQNNGVVDDSQLPKDRFSAERLKGVDSTLKIQPAKLEDSAVYLCASSLGLAGRETQYFGPGTRLLVL.

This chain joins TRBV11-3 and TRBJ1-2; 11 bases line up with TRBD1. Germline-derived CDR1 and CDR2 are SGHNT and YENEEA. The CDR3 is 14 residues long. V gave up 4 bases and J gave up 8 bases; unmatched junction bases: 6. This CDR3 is CASSSGTGGIGYTF. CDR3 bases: TGTGCCAGCAGCTCCGGGACAGGGGGTATCGGCTACACCTTC.

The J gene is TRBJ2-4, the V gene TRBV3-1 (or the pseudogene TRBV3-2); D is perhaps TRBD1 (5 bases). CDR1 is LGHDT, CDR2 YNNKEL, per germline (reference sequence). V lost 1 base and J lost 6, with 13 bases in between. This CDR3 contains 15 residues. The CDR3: CASSQVWGSPNIQYF. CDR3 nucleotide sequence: TGTGCCAGCAGCCAAGTATGGGGCAGTCCAAACATTCAGTACTTC.

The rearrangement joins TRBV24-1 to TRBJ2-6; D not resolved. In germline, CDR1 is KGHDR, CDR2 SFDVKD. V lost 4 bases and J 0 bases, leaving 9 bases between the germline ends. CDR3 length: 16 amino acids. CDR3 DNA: TGTGCCACCAGTGAATGGGCCGCCTCTGGGGCCAACGTCCTGACTTTC. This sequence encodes CATSEWAASGANVLTF.

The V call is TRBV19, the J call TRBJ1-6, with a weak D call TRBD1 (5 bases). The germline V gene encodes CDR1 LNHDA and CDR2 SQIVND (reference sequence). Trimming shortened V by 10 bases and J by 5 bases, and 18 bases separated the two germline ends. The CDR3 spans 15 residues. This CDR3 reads CATKGSSRNNSPLHF. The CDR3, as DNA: TGTGCCACTAAGGGGAGTTCGAGAAATAATTCACCCCTCCACTTT.

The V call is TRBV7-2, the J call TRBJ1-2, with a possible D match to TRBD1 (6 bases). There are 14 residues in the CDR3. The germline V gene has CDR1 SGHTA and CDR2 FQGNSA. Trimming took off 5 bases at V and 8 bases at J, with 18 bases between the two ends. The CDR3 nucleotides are TGTGCCAGCAGCCACACAGGGAAATTGAGCGGCTACACCTTC. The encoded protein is CASSHTGKLSGYTF.

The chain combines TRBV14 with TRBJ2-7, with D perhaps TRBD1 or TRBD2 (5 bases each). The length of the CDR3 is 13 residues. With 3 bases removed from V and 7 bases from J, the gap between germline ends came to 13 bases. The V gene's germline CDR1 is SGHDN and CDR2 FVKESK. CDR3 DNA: TGTGCCAGCAGCCAGGGGAATTGGGGGGAGCAGTACTTC. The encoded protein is CASSQGNWGEQYF.

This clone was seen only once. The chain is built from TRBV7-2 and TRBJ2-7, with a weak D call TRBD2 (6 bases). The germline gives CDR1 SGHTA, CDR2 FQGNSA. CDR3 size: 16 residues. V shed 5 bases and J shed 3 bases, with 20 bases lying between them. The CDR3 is CASSPGISGSGYEQYF. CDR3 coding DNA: TGTGCCAGCAGCCCCGGGATCAGCGGGTCAGGCTACGAGCAGTACTTC. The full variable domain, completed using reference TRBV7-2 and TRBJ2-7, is GAGVSQSPSNKVTEKGKDVELRCDPISGHTALYWYRQSLGQGLEFLIYFQGNSAPDKSGLPSDRFSAERTGGSVSTLTIQRTQQEDSAVYLCASSPGISGSGYEQYFGPGTRLTVT.

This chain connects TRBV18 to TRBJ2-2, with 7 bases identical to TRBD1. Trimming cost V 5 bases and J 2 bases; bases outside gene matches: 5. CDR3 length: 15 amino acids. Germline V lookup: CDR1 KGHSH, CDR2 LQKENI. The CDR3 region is CASSSRQGNTGELFF. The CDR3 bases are TGTGCCAGCTCATCCCGACAGGGTAACACCGGGGAGCTGTTTTTT.

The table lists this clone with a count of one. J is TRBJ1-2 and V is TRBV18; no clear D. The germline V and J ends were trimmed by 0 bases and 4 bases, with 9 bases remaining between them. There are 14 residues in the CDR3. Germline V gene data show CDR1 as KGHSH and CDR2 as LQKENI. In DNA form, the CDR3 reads TGTGCCAGCTCACCACCGGGAGGCCCCTATGGCTACACCTTC. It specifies CASSPPGGPYGYTF.

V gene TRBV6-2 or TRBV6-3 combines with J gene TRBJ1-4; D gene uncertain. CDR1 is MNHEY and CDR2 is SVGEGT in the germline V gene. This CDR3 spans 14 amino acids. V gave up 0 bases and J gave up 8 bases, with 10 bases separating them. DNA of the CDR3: TGTGCCAGCAGTTACTCATCCGGTTCCGAAAAACTGTTTTTT. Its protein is CASSYSSGSEKLFF.

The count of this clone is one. The CDR3 DNA follows: TGTGCCAGCAGACCGACAGGGCCCCGGGGGCCCCAGCATTTT. This encodes CASRPTGPRGPQHF. The V and J genes are TRBV27 and TRBJ1-5; 7 nucleotides agree with TRBD1. Trimming took 6 bases from V and 9 from J; bases not matched to a gene: 11. CDR3 size: 14 residues. CDR1 and CDR2 (germline): MNHEY, SMNVEV (reference sequence).

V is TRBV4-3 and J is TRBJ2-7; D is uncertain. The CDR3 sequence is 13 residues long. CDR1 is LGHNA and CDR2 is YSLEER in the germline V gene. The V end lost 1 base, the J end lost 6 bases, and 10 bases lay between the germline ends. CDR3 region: CASSQAVNSEQYF. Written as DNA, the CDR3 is TGCGCCAGCAGCCAAGCGGTAAACTCCGAGCAGTACTTC.

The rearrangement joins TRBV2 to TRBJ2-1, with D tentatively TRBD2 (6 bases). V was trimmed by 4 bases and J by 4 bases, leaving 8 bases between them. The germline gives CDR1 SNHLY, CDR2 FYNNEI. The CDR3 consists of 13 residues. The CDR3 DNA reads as TGTGCCAGCAGTGCCGGGGGTTACAATGAGCAGTTCTTC. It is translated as CASSAGGYNEQFF.

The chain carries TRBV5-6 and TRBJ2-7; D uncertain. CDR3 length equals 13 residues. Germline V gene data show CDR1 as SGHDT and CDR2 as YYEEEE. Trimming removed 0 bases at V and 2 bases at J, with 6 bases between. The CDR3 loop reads CASSLGSPYEQYF. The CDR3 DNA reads TGTGCCAGCAGCTTGGGAAGCCCCTACGAGCAGTACTTC.

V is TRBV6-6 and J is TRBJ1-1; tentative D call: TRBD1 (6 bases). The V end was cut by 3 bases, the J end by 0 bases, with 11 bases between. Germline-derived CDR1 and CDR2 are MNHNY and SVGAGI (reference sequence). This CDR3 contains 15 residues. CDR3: CASSYTGGLNTEAFF. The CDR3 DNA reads TGTGCCAGCAGTTATACGGGGGGCTTGAACACTGAAGCTTTCTTT.

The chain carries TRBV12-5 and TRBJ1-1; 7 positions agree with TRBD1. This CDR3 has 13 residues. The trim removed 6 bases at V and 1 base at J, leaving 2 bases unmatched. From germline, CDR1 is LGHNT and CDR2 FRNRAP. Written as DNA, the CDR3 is TGTGCTAGTGGCCAGGGGGAGAACACTGAAGCTTTCTTT. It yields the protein CASGQGENTEAFF.

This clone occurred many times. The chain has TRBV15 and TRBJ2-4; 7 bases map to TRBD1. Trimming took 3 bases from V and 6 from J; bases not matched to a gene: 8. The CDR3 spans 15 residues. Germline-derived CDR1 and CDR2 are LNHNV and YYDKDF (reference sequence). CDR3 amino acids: CATSSPRDSLNIQYF. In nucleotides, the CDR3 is TGTGCCACCAGCAGCCCCCGGGACAGCTTAAACATTCAGTACTTC.

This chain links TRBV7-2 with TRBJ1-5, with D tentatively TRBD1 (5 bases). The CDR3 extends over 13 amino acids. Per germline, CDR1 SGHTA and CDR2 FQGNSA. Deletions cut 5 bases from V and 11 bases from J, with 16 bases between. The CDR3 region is CASSKAGDPSQHF. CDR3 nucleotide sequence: TGTGCCAGCAGCAAGGCGGGGGACCCGTCCCAGCATTTT.

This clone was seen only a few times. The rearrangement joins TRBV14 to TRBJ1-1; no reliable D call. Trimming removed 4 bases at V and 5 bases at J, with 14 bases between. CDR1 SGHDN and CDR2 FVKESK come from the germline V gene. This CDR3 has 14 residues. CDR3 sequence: CASSLHAWETEAFF. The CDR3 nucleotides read TGTGCCAGCAGCCTCCATGCGTGGGAGACTGAAGCTTTCTTT.